These T cell receptor beta chains were read from a single sample in a study of cytomegalovirus exposure and HLA in healthy donors. Sequencing was performed with immunoSEQ multiplex PCR; in TCRdb, only in-frame clones are kept and a portion is missing. The table has 110,000 to 150,000 clones, more than 85% seen once. The sample comprised PBMCs. These receptor sequences come from a man younger than 30 in good health and CMV-seronegative. Each CDR3 is given with its conserved first and last residue. Each record gives: CDR3 protein, J gene, CDR3 length, D gene, V gene. The D gene is left open where the match is weak.

CDR3: CASSLSREAFF
J: TRBJ1-1
length: 11
D: -
V: TRBV5-5

CDR3: CASREAGPPRNIQYF
J: TRBJ2-4
length: 15
D: -
V: TRBV27

CDR3: CASSLIWDSEQYF
J: TRBJ2-7
length: 13
D: TRBD1
V: TRBV5-4

CDR3: CASKGGEENSPLHF
J: TRBJ1-6
length: 14
D: -
V: TRBV6-4

CDR3: CASGPGQGASNQPQHF
J: TRBJ1-5
length: 16
D: TRBD1
V: TRBV12-5

CDR3: CASSLQGVTEAFF
J: TRBJ1-1
length: 13
D: TRBD1
V: TRBV7-6

CDR3: CASSGHRGSSYNEQFF
J: TRBJ2-1
length: 16
D: TRBD1
V: TRBV7-9

CDR3: CASSLVQGSGTQYF
J: TRBJ2-3
length: 14
D: -
V: TRBV13

CDR3: CASSKQKRLGNQPQHF
J: TRBJ1-5
length: 16
D: -
V: TRBV28

CDR3: CASSFRGNTQYF
J: TRBJ2-3
length: 12
D: -
V: TRBV27

CDR3: CASSQESRGWETNEKLFF
J: TRBJ1-4
length: 18
D: -
V: TRBV4-1

CDR3: CASSEIIVSGRAPYNEQFF
J: TRBJ2-1
length: 19
D: TRBD2
V: TRBV2

CDR3: CASRPTGADYGYTF
J: TRBJ1-2
length: 14
D: TRBD1
V: TRBV6-5

CDR3: CASSLRGSTEAFF
J: TRBJ1-1
length: 13
D: -
V: TRBV19

CDR3: CASSVDGGVTFF
J: TRBJ1-1
length: 12
D: -
V: TRBV9

CDR3: CASSSILSGRGYNEQFF
J: TRBJ2-1
length: 17
D: TRBD2
V: TRBV9